Below, 14 T cell receptor beta chains from the same sample are listed, as sequenced in a study of blood T cell repertoires in COVID-19. TCRdb keeps only in-frame clones here, not all; method: immunoSEQ multiplex PCR. The sample lists roughly 150,000 clones, about 80% occurring once. The sample comprised peripheral blood. Source of these receptors: a man in his 70s with active or convalescent COVID-19.

The chain links TRBV7-2 to TRBJ1-1, with a tentative D call TRBD1 (6 bases). The ends were cut back, 3 bases at V and 7 bases at J, with 18 bases in the middle. The CDR3 covers 15 residues. CDR1 is SGHTA and CDR2 is FQGNSA in the germline V gene. CDR3 residues: CASSFTGPSIVEAFF. The DNA of the CDR3 is TGTGCCAGCAGCTTTACAGGGCCCAGCATCGTTGAAGCTTTCTTT.

The CDR3 DNA reads TGTGCCAGCAGCCTCCAGCGGGAGGGCCATGAGCAGTTCTTC. Protein: CASSLQREGHEQFF. This sequence joins TRBV7-2 and TRBJ2-1; TRBD2 aligns across 10 bases. Germline V gene sequence: CDR1 SGHTA, CDR2 FQGNSA. The CDR3 is 14 residues long. Losses at the gene ends were 5 bases for V and 8 bases for J; bases not matched to a gene: 6.

V is TRBV11-2 and J is TRBJ1-3; D unclear. The CDR3 contains 17 residues. V was shortened by 1 base and J by 4 bases, with 17 bases between the two germline ends. Germline V lookup: CDR1 SGHAT, CDR2 FQNNGV. The CDR3 DNA reads as TGTGCCAGCAGCTTAGTACAGAGCTTCTTTTCAGGAAACACCATATATTTT. Protein product: CASSLVQSFFSGNTIYF.

This chain uses TRBV27 with TRBJ2-7, with 9 bases identical to TRBD1. Germline CDR1 and CDR2: MNHEY and SMNVEV (reference sequence). The V and J ends lost 4 bases and 4 bases, in that order; junction bases with no gene match: 2. The CDR3 covers 13 residues. The CDR3 DNA sequence: TGTGCCAGCAGTTCACAGGGGGCGTACGAGCAGTACTTC. This translates into CASSSQGAYEQYF.

This clone was picked up a small number of times. The V call is TRBV9, the J call TRBJ1-2; unclear D gene. The V gene lost 2 bases and the J gene lost 4 bases, with 9 bases spanning the gap. Germline-derived CDR1 and CDR2 are SGDLS and YYNGEE. This CDR3 has 13 amino acids. DNA of the CDR3: TGTGCCAGCAGCGTGACGGGAAGCTATGGCTACACCTTC. Translating gives CASSVTGSYGYTF.

CDR3 bases: TGTGCCAGCAGTTCCACAGGGTACGAGCAGTACTTC. It yields the protein CASSSTGYEQYF. The J gene is TRBJ2-7, the V gene TRBV27; D is possibly TRBD1 (6 bases). The CDR3 length is 12 residues. V shed 4 bases and J shed 4 bases, with 8 bases lying between them. The germline CDR1 and CDR2 sequences are MNHEY and SMNVEV (reference sequence).

The chain joins TRBV19 to TRBJ1-5, with 8 bases fitting TRBD1. From germline, CDR1 is LNHDA and CDR2 SQIVND (reference sequence). V was pared by 4 bases and J by 2 bases, with 4 bases of the junction left unmatched. The CDR3 is made up of 15 amino acids. As DNA, the CDR3 is TGTGCCAGTAGTACGGACAGGGTGGGCAATCAGCCCCAGCATTTT. Amino acid sequence: CASSTDRVGNQPQHF.

The V call is TRBV7-2, the J call TRBJ1-2; TRBD1 matches at 7 bases. The CDR3 covers 15 residues. Trimming at V came to 6 bases and at J to 4 bases, leaving 11 bases not matched to a gene. CDR1 and CDR2 from the germline V gene are SGHTA and FQGNSA. This CDR3 reads CASRQSRDRSYGYTF. The CDR3 nucleotides read TGTGCCAGCAGGCAAAGCCGGGACAGAAGCTATGGCTACACCTTC.

The chain couples TRBV4-1 to TRBJ1-2, with a weak D call TRBD1 (5 bases). Germline CDR1 MGHRA, CDR2 YSYEKL. This CDR3 contains 12 residues. Trimming removed 3 bases at V and 4 bases at J, with 6 bases between. CDR3 nucleotides: TGCGCCAGCAGCCACCAGGGCTATGGCTACACCTTC. Amino acid sequence: CASSHQGYGYTF.

V gene TRBV28 combines with J gene TRBJ1-5; no clear D gene. The CDR3 totals 13 residues. CDR1 MDHEN and CDR2 SYDVKM come from the germline V gene. The V and J ends lost 3 bases and 5 bases respectively, with 8 bases between them. This chain's CDR3 is CASSFPPYQPQHF. The CDR3 coding sequence is TGTGCCAGCAGTTTCCCCCCCTATCAGCCCCAGCATTTT.

Points on this clone: Other nucleotide sequences from this sample produce the same CDR3. The rearrangement links TRBV9 to TRBJ2-3, with 7 bases aligning to TRBD1. This CDR3 spans 15 amino acids. Looked up from germline, CDR1 is SGDLS and CDR2 is YYNGEE. The V segment lost 0 bases and the J segment 1 base; nucleotides outside the gene matches: 2. CDR3 in amino acids: CASSVGGGGTDTQYF. DNA of the CDR3: TGTGCCAGCAGCGTAGGAGGGGGCGGCACAGATACGCAGTATTTT.

V is TRBV6-6 and J is TRBJ1-5; D is undetermined. Germline lookup yields CDR1 MNHNY and CDR2 SVGAGI (reference sequence). The CDR3 has 14 amino acids. V was clipped by 2 bases and J by 5 bases, with 10 bases between them. This CDR3 is CASSYRVQDQPQHF. For the CDR3, the DNA is TGTGCCAGCAGTTACCGAGTTCAGGATCAGCCCCAGCATTTT.

V gene TRBV7-2 combines with J gene TRBJ2-2; D might be TRBD1 (6 bases). The germline gives CDR1 SGHTA, CDR2 FQGNSA. The V and J ends lost 4 bases and 7 bases respectively, with 13 bases between them. This CDR3 has 14 residues. CDR3 region: CASSSQGRGGELFF. The CDR3 nucleotides read TGTGCCAGCAGCTCACAGGGCAGGGGCGGGGAGCTGTTTTTT. Variable domain in full (rest from reference TRBV7-2 and TRBJ2-2): GAGVSQSPSNKVTEKGKDVELRCDPISGHTALYWYRQSLGQGLEFLIYFQGNSAPDKSGLPSDRFSAERTGGSVSTLTIQRTQQEDSAVYLCASSSQGRGGELFFGEGSRLTVL.

The chain recombines TRBV7-2 with TRBJ2-7; TRBD2 matches at 8 bases. The V segment lost 3 bases and the J segment 2 bases; nucleotides outside the gene matches: 3. The V gene's germline CDR1 is SGHTA and CDR2 FQGNSA. The CDR3 consists of 14 residues. The CDR3 DNA follows: TGTGCCAGCAGCTTCGGGGGGGCAACCTACGAGCAGTACTTC. It translates to CASSFGGATYEQYF.